Sequencing of this TCR beta chain was carried out in a study of T cell responses to AZD1222 COVID-19 vaccine. The table came from immunoSEQ multiplex PCR; TCRdb's copy has only in-frame clones and leaves some out. The sample lists 100,000 to 120,000 clones; about 88% were seen once. Germline CDR1 reads LNHDA; CDR2 reads SQIVND (reference sequence). This CDR3 has 14 residues. V was pared by 6 bases and J by 8 bases, with 6 bases of the junction left unmatched. This sequence was found in an adult in good health. The sample here was peripheral blood, taken on day 0 of AZD1222 vaccination. The chain uses TRBV19 and TRBJ2-1, with 11 bases that match TRBD1. CDR3 DNA sequence: TGTGCCAGTAGCCCACGGGGACAGGGGGATGAGCAGTTCTTC. Amino acids: CASSPRGQGDEQFF.